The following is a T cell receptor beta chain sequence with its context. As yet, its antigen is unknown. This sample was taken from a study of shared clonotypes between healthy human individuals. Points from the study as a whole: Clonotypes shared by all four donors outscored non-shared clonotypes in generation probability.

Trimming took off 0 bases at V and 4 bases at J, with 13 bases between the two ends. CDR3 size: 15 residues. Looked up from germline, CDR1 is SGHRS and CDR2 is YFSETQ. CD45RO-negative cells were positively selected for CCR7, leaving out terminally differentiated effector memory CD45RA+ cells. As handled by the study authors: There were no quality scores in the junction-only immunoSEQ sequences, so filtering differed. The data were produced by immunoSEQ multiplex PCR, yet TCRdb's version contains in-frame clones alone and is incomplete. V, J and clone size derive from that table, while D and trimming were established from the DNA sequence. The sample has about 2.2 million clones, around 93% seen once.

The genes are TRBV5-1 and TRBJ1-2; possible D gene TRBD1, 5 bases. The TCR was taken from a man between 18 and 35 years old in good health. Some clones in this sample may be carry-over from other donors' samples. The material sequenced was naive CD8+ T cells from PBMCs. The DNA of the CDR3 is TGCGCCAGCAGCTTGGGTCCAGGGACCAGCTATGGCTACACCTTC. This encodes CASSLGPGTSYGYTF.